This T cell receptor (beta chain) was sequenced for a study of T cell repertoires in cytomegalovirus infection. Study as a whole: CMV infection together with matching HLA type was indicated by public TCR beta signatures.

There are 14 residues in the CDR3. Germline assignment: CDR1 SGHVS and CDR2 FQNEAQ. Trimming took 1 base from V and 1 from J, leaving 7 bases between them. TCRdb re-called the reads with MiXCR, one entry per CDR3 protein. The table shows nearly 550,000 distinct CDR3 sequences, with approximately 15% occurring only once. This clonotype was observed many times. What it binds is unknown. Study observations and caveats: Predominance within the ex vivo response was attributable to HLA-C-restricted CMV-specific TCR beta clonotypes.

The sequenced material came from CD8+ T cells from PBMCs. This sequence was found in a human donor in good health (CMV status not recorded). Some clones in this sample may be carry-over from other donors' samples. The chain couples TRBV7-8 to TRBJ1-1; D gene uncertain. Here the CDR3 DNA reads TGTGCCAGCAGCTTAGGGCCATCGAACACTGAAGCTTTCTTT. Encoded protein: CASSLGPSNTEAFF.